The source of this T cell receptor beta chain is a study of CD8+CD57+ T cells in acquired aplastic anemia. The wider study: Sorted cells (CD4+ and CD8+) yielded DNA amounts that averaged about 2.9 ug.

All patients picked for sequencing had shown, by flow cytometry, an expansion of CD8+CD57+ cells. Genomic DNA, the template, was used for profiling of the TCR beta VDJ and CDR3. TCRdb reprocessed the reads with MiXCR, giving one entry per CDR3 protein. The sample contains just over 450,000 distinct CDR3 sequences, under 40% of which appear only once. A few counts support this clonotype. The clonotype originates from a human donor with aplastic anemia. The sequencing input was sorted CD4+, CD8+, or CD8+CD57+ T cells (not recorded which) from PBMCs.

This chain's CDR3 is CAWSVQLGTSGTYEQYF. The CDR3 region has the DNA TGTGCCTGGAGTGTACAACTAGGGACTAGCGGGACCTACGAGCAGTACTTC. The chain uses TRBV30 and TRBJ2-7; 13 positions agree with TRBD2. The CDR3 is made up of 17 amino acids. J was trimmed by 2 bases and V by 0 bases; bases with no gene match: 7. The V gene's germline CDR1 is GTSNPN and CDR2 SVGIG (reference sequence).